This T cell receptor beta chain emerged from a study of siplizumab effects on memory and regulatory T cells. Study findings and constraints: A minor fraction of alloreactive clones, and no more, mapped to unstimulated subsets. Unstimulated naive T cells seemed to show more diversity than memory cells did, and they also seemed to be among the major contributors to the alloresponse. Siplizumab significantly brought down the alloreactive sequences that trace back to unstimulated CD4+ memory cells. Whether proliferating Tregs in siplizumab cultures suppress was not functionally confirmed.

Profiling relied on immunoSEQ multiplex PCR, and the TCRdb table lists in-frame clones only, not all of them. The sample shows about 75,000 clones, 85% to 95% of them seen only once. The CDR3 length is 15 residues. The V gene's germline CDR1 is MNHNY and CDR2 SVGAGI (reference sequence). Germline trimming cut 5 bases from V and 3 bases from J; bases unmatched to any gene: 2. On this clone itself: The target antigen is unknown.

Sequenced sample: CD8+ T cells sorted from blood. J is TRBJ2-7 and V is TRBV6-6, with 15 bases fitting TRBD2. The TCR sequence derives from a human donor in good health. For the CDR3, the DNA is TGTGCCAGCAGTGGGACTAGCGGGGGGATCTACGAGCAGTACTTC. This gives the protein CASSGTSGGIYEQYF.